This T cell receptor (beta chain) was captured by sequencing in a study of shared clonotypes between healthy human individuals. The study, taken as a whole, reports: A few donors shared roughly 5% of their naive CD4 clonotypes. There were few donors, and this limited the genetic and exposure-history diversity represented.

This CDR3 region has 16 residues. V dropped 1 base and J dropped 4; count of bases not matched to a gene: 9. CDR1 and CDR2 (germline): MNHNY, SVGAGI (reference sequence). As for this clone: Its antigen is currently unknown.

The naive CD8 population came from CD45RO-negative cells selected for CCR7, without terminally differentiated effector memory CD45RA+ cells. As handled by the study authors: For the immunoSEQ data, sequences were junction-only without quality scores, so filtering differed. TCRdb's copy holds only in-frame clones and misses some; the assay was immunoSEQ multiplex PCR. Clone size and V and J calls were adopted from that table, with D and trimming inferred from the DNA. Found here are around 2,000,000 clones, roughly 94% of them singletons; the top ten hold 0.85% to 1.3%. Material: naive CD8+ T cells sorted from blood. This chain links TRBV6-6 with TRBJ1-2; 7 bases agree with TRBD1. This TCR was recovered from a young man in good health. CDR3 in DNA: TGTGCCAGCAGTTACTTCCCGCAGGGGGGAGTCTATGGCTACACCTTC. Amino acids: CASSYFPQGGVYGYTF.